This TCR beta chain was sequenced in a study of beta chain features in type 1 diabetes. The study, taken as a whole, reports: Reads derived from cDNA could over-represent cells showing high TCR expression. Within each of all four CD4+ subsets, Type 1 diabetes patients had TCRB CDR3s that were moderately but significantly shorter. Insertions were fewer and deletions more numerous at VDJ junctions in type 1 diabetes patients.

Via CD45RO/CCR7/CD25/CD127/CD95/CD27, cells of the CD4+ naive, central memory, regulatory and stem cell-like memory subsets were sorted. This clone has more than one count but fewer than ten. Its cognate antigen is unknown. cDNA synthesis used the whole RNA isolate, giving expressed TCRB sequences. The repertoire was sequenced with immunoSEQ multiplex PCR; TCRdb's copy has only in-frame clones and lacks some. The profile shows some 500,000 clones, roughly an eighth of them singletons. Germline trimming cut 4 bases from V and 0 bases from J; bases unmatched to any gene: 6. Per the germline V gene, CDR1 is SGHDN and CDR2 is FVKESK. The CDR3 sequence is 18 residues long.

The V and J genes are TRBV14 and TRBJ2-7, with 16 bases fitting TRBD2. This TCR derives from a woman aged 18 to 35 in good health. The source material was naive CD4+ T cells from blood. The CDR3 loop is CASSPPGLAGGSSYEQYF. DNA for the CDR3: TGTGCCAGCAGCCCGCCGGGACTAGCGGGAGGGAGCTCCTACGAGCAGTACTTC.